Listed below are T cell receptor beta chains from one sample, sequenced in a study of TIL therapy for anti-PD-1-resistant metastatic lung cancer. Sequenced by immunoSEQ multiplex PCR; TCRdb stores in-frame clones only, minus some. Of approximately 50,000 clones listed, around 80% are singletons. The sequenced sample was blood, obtained at baseline. All receptors derive from a man between 65 and 85 years old with non-small cell lung cancer. The CDR3 runs from the conserved cysteine through the conserved F or W. The order of the fields is J gene, D gene, V gene, clone size, CDR3 DNA, CDR3 protein. The D gene is left open where the match is weak. Size tells how often a clone was seen (once, few, many) or the class of an expanded clone, and some rows leave it out.

j_gene: TRBJ1-3
d_gene: TRBD1
v_gene: TRBV10-3
abundance: .
CDR3nt: TGTGCCATCAGTGACCTTGACAGGGTCGGTGGAAACACCATATATTTT
CDR3aa: CAISDLDRVGGNTIYF

j_gene: TRBJ1-5
d_gene: TRBD1
v_gene: TRBV7-2
abundance: .
CDR3nt: TGTGCCAGCAGCTTAAAAGGGGGCGGGCAGCCCCAGCATTTT
CDR3aa: CASSLKGGGQPQHF

j_gene: TRBJ2-6
d_gene: .
v_gene: TRBV5-4
abundance: .
CDR3nt: TGTGCCAGCAGCCAAGGACAGTCTAACTCTGGGGCCAACGTCCTGACTTTC
CDR3aa: CASSQGQSNSGANVLTF

j_gene: TRBJ2-7
d_gene: TRBD2
v_gene: TRBV11-2
abundance: .
CDR3nt: TGTGCCAGCAGCTTAGTACTAGCGGGAGTTATGTACGAGCAGTACTTC
CDR3aa: CASSLVLAGVMYEQYF

j_gene: TRBJ2-2
d_gene: TRBD1
v_gene: TRBV11-2
abundance: .
CDR3nt: TGTGCCAGCAGCCCGACACAGGGGACCGGGGAGCTGTTTTTT
CDR3aa: CASSPTQGTGELFF

j_gene: TRBJ2-5
d_gene: TRBD2
v_gene: TRBV7-9
abundance: .
CDR3nt: TGTGCCAGCAGCTTAGGTCCAGCGGGAGTTCGCGAGACCCAGTACTTC
CDR3aa: CASSLGPAGVRETQYF

j_gene: TRBJ2-7
d_gene: TRBD1
v_gene: TRBV27
abundance: .
CDR3nt: TGTGCCAGCAGTTCAAGGGGGCGCCCCGAGCAGTACTTC
CDR3aa: CASSSRGRPEQYF

j_gene: TRBJ2-7
d_gene: TRBD2
v_gene: TRBV14
abundance: few
CDR3nt: TGTGCCAGCAGCCAAAGACTAGCGGGAGTCTACGAGCAGTACTTC
CDR3aa: CASSQRLAGVYEQYF

j_gene: TRBJ1-6
d_gene: TRBD1
v_gene: TRBV9
abundance: .
CDR3nt: TGTGCCAGCCGCCGGGACAGAGATAATTCACCCCTCCACTTT
CDR3aa: CASRRDRDNSPLHF

j_gene: TRBJ2-3
d_gene: TRBD2
v_gene: TRBV7-3
abundance: .
CDR3nt: TGTGCCAGCAGCTCAACCGGGACTAGCGGTGTTAGCACAGATACGCAGTATTTT
CDR3aa: CASSSTGTSGVSTDTQYF

j_gene: TRBJ2-7
d_gene: TRBD1
v_gene: TRBV2
abundance: few
CDR3nt: TGTGCCAGCAGTGAAGTCGGACAGGGATACGAGCAGTACTTC
CDR3aa: CASSEVGQGYEQYF

j_gene: TRBJ2-7
d_gene: TRBD1
v_gene: TRBV27
abundance: medium-sized
CDR3nt: TGTGCCAGCAGGGACAGGCAAAATTACGAGCAGTACTTC
CDR3aa: CASRDRQNYEQYF

j_gene: TRBJ1-1
d_gene: TRBD1
v_gene: TRBV5-1
abundance: .
CDR3nt: TGCGCCAGCAGCGAACAGGGGAAGAGGACTGAAGCTTTCTTT
CDR3aa: CASSEQGKRTEAFF